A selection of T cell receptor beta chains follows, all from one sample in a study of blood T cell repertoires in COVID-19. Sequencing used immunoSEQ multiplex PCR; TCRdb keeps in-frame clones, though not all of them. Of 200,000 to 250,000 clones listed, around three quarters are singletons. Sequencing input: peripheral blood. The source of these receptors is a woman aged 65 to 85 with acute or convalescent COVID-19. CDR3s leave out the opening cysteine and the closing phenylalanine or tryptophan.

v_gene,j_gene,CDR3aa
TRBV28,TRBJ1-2,ASFRQDHGYT
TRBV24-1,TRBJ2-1,ATSLGGQSGEQF
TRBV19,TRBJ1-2,ASRGMGGGYGYT
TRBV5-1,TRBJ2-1,ASSLARLTGYNEQF
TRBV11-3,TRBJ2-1,ASSLEGTEQF
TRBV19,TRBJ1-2,ASSETPSGGYT
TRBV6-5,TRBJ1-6,ASSSPGIRDSPLH
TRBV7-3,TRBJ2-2,ASAQLLTGELF
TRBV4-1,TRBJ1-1,ASSRDRGSVTEAF
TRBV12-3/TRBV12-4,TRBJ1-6,ASRTAGSPLH
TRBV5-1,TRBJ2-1,ASSPTSGGSYNEQF
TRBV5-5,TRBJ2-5,ASSLATGGFETQY
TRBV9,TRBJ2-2,ASGGAFAGELF
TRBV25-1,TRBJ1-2,ASMGRAGQYYGYT
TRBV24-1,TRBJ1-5,ATSDFGGSQH
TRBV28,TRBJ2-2,ATHSGTGGTGELF
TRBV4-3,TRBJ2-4,ASSPQPEAKNIQY
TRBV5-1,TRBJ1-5,ASSPGMDQPQH
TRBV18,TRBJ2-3,ASSPPGLAGGTDTQY
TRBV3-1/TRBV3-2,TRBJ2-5,ASSQPPLEGETQY
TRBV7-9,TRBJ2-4,ASSLVRGQGPGRKNIQY
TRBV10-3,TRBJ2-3,ATKRTSGGADTQY
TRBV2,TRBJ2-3,ASSELLAGTDTQY
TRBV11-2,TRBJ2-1,ASSLGRGGSFNEQF
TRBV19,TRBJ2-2,ASRDRGGTGELF
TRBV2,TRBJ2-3,ASRPERGWRDTQY
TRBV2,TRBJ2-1,ASSEGRVNEQF
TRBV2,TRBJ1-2,ASSEQGAGYT
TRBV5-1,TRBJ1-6,ASRRSVAGGYNSPLH
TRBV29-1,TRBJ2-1,SVVGGPLGYNEQF
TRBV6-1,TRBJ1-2,ASSDRGQGYGYT
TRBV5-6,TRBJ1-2,ASSLTGDYGYT
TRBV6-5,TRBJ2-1,ASSKDRESYNEQF
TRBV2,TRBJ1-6,ASNINSPLH
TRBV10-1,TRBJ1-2,ASSESMIRDRVGYGYT
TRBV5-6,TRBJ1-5,ASSSLKERYRGRNQPQH
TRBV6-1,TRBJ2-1,ASSEAVLAGEYNEQF
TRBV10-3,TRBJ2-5,AISEFQGAETQY
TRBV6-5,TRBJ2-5,ASSSRDRGWTQY
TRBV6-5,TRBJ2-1,ASSSTSGYNEQF
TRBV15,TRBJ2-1,ATSSPRTSNNEQF
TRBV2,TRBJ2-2,ASSEDPRLTLNTGELF
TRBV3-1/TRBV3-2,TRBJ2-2,ASSQVRTNTGELF
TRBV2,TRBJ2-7,ASSRGLAGGSTYEQY
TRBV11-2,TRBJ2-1,ASHGSGGVLSSYNEQF
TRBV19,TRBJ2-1,ASNDRGYEQF
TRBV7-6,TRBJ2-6,ASSPRWGLINSGANVLT
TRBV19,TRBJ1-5,ASSPGQSGNQPQH
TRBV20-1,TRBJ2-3,SASGVGAGKPSTDTQY
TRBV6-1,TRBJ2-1,ASSEAPASGGRNEQF
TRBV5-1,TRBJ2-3,ASSYRTGGTDTQY
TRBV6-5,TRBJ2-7,ASSLDRGPYEQY
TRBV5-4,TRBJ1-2,ASSLDQGNGYT
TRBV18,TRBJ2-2,ASSPRLVTSAPGTGELF
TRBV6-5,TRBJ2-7,ASSFRQGATYEQY
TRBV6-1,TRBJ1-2,ASSELRGRILGYT
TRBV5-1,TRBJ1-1,ASSADLGTEAF
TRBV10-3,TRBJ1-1,AISESLGGLNTEAF
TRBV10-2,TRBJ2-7,ASKYSARSYEQY
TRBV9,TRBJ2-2,ASSSGQTNSGELF